A selection of T cell receptor beta chains follows, all from one sample in a study of somatic mutations in cytotoxic T cells in rheumatoid arthritis. The table came from immunoSEQ multiplex PCR; TCRdb's copy has only in-frame clones and leaves some out. The repertoire includes 30,000 to 45,000 clones, approximately 80% of them detected once, and roughly 3.1% sits in the top ten. Sample: CD8+ T cells sorted from blood. Receptor source: a man aged 40-49 years in good health. CDR3s include the opening cysteine and the closing phenylalanine or tryptophan. The order of the fields is clone size, D gene, V gene, J gene, CDR3 protein, CDR3 DNA. A D gene is named only where the DNA matches it firmly. Only some rows state a clone size, as once, few, many or a class for expanded clones.

abundance: once
d_gene: -
v_gene: TRBV7-2
j_gene: TRBJ2-7
CDR3aa: CASSHIARHEQYF
CDR3nt: TGTGCCAGCAGCCATATAGCGAGGCACGAGCAGTACTTC

abundance: -
d_gene: TRBD2
v_gene: TRBV19
j_gene: TRBJ2-7
CDR3aa: CASSKTSGIYEQYF
CDR3nt: TGTGCCAGTAGTAAGACTAGCGGGATCTACGAGCAGTACTTC

abundance: -
d_gene: TRBD2
v_gene: TRBV9
j_gene: TRBJ2-1
CDR3aa: CASRREGSGEQFF
CDR3nt: TGTGCCAGCAGGCGGGAGGGCTCAGGTGAGCAGTTCTTC

abundance: -
d_gene: -
v_gene: TRBV19
j_gene: TRBJ1-1
CDR3aa: CASSPKGVIAEAFF
CDR3nt: TGTGCCAGTAGTCCTAAGGGGGTGATCGCTGAAGCTTTCTTT

abundance: -
d_gene: TRBD1
v_gene: TRBV28
j_gene: TRBJ2-7
CDR3aa: CASSPRDRGSSFAYEQYF
CDR3nt: TGTGCCAGCAGCCCCCGGGACAGGGGGAGTTCGTTCGCCTACGAGCAGTACTTC

abundance: -
d_gene: -
v_gene: TRBV5-4
j_gene: TRBJ1-3
CDR3aa: CASSLRGGSNTIYF
CDR3nt: TGTGCCAGCAGCTTGAGGGGGGGTTCTAACACCATATATTTT

abundance: -
d_gene: -
v_gene: TRBV7-8
j_gene: TRBJ2-7
CDR3aa: CASSLNYEQYF
CDR3nt: TGTGCCAGCAGCTTAAACTACGAGCAGTACTTC

abundance: -
d_gene: -
v_gene: TRBV15
j_gene: TRBJ2-2
CDR3aa: CATSRDGRLTTGELFF
CDR3nt: TGTGCCACCAGCAGAGACGGCAGGTTAACGACCGGGGAGCTGTTTTTT

abundance: -
d_gene: TRBD2
v_gene: TRBV6-4
j_gene: TRBJ2-3
CDR3aa: CASSDRAGGSTDTQYF
CDR3nt: TGTGCCAGCAGTGACCGAGCGGGAGGGAGCACAGATACGCAGTATTTT

abundance: -
d_gene: -
v_gene: TRBV30
j_gene: TRBJ2-7
CDR3aa: CAWSGGAGFYEQYF
CDR3nt: TGTGCCTGGAGTGGCGGGGCGGGGTTTTACGAGCAGTACTTC

abundance: once
d_gene: TRBD2
v_gene: TRBV7-9
j_gene: TRBJ2-5
CDR3aa: CASSLVGSGSRETQYF
CDR3nt: TGTGCCAGCAGCTTAGTTGGTAGCGGGAGTCGGGAGACCCAGTACTTC

abundance: -
d_gene: -
v_gene: TRBV6-1
j_gene: TRBJ2-5
CDR3aa: CASSGGRAQETQYF
CDR3nt: TGTGCCAGCAGTGGGGGACGGGCCCAAGAGACCCAGTACTTC

abundance: -
d_gene: TRBD1
v_gene: TRBV11-3
j_gene: TRBJ2-3
CDR3aa: CASSLGTVNTQYF
CDR3nt: TGTGCCAGCAGCCTAGGGACAGTAAATACGCAGTATTTT

abundance: -
d_gene: -
v_gene: TRBV19
j_gene: TRBJ2-7
CDR3aa: CASSIGPYGHSYF
CDR3nt: TGTGCCAGTAGTATTGGGCCTTACGGGCACAGTTACTTC

abundance: -
d_gene: -
v_gene: TRBV19
j_gene: TRBJ2-4
CDR3aa: CASSRGDISSAKNIQYF
CDR3nt: TGTGCCAGTAGTAGGGGGGACATAAGCTCGGCCAAAAACATTCAGTACTTC

abundance: -
d_gene: TRBD2
v_gene: TRBV6-6
j_gene: TRBJ2-5
CDR3aa: CASSYLAGGGETQYF
CDR3nt: TGTGCCAGCAGTTATCTAGCGGGAGGCGGGGAGACCCAGTACTTC

abundance: -
d_gene: -
v_gene: TRBV6-1
j_gene: TRBJ2-7
CDR3aa: CASRFMGSEQYF
CDR3nt: TGTGCCAGCAGGTTTATGGGGAGCGAGCAGTACTTC

abundance: -
d_gene: -
v_gene: TRBV30
j_gene: TRBJ2-7
CDR3aa: CAWSDLDEQYF
CDR3nt: TGTGCCTGGAGTGACCTCGACGAGCAGTACTTC

abundance: -
d_gene: TRBD1
v_gene: TRBV14
j_gene: TRBJ1-1
CDR3aa: CASSSRQGMNTEAFF
CDR3nt: TGTGCCAGCAGCAGTCGACAGGGGATGAACACTGAAGCTTTCTTT

abundance: -
d_gene: -
v_gene: TRBV4-3
j_gene: TRBJ1-4
CDR3aa: CASSQDPATGVGLDEKLFF
CDR3nt: TGCGCCAGCAGCCAAGATCCAGCGACAGGTGTGGGCCTGGATGAAAAACTGTTTTTT

abundance: -
d_gene: -
v_gene: TRBV2
j_gene: TRBJ1-2
CDR3aa: CASSDSNYGYTF
CDR3nt: TGTGCCAGCAGCGACAGTAACTATGGCTACACCTTC

abundance: -
d_gene: TRBD2
v_gene: TRBV27
j_gene: TRBJ2-5
CDR3aa: CASSARTSGQETQYF
CDR3nt: TGTGCCAGCAGTGCCCGGACTAGCGGGCAAGAGACCCAGTACTTC

abundance: once
d_gene: TRBD1
v_gene: TRBV6-5
j_gene: TRBJ1-1
CDR3aa: CASSYSTGLEAFF
CDR3nt: TGTGCCAGCAGTTACTCGACAGGGCTTGAAGCTTTCTTT

abundance: once
d_gene: TRBD2
v_gene: TRBV7-6
j_gene: TRBJ2-1
CDR3aa: CASSLASTSASYNEQFF
CDR3nt: TGTGCCAGCAGCTTAGCCTCCACTAGCGCCTCCTACAATGAGCAGTTCTTC

abundance: -
d_gene: -
v_gene: TRBV28
j_gene: TRBJ2-2
CDR3aa: CASRAGELFF
CDR3nt: TGTGCCTCCCGGGCCGGGGAGCTGTTTTTT

abundance: -
d_gene: -
v_gene: TRBV29-1
j_gene: TRBJ2-3
CDR3aa: CSVEGQEADTQYF
CDR3nt: TGCAGCGTTGAAGGACAGGAGGCAGATACGCAGTATTTT

abundance: -
d_gene: TRBD2
v_gene: TRBV5-1
j_gene: TRBJ2-2
CDR3aa: CASKEEREGLVGELFF
CDR3nt: TGCGCCAGCAAGGAGGAGCGGGAGGGCCTGGTCGGGGAGCTGTTTTTT

abundance: -
d_gene: TRBD1
v_gene: TRBV4-1
j_gene: TRBJ1-2
CDR3aa: CASSQDPTGAYYGYTF
CDR3nt: TGCGCCAGCAGCCAAGACCCCACAGGGGCGTACTATGGCTACACCTTC

abundance: -
d_gene: TRBD1
v_gene: TRBV28
j_gene: TRBJ1-4
CDR3aa: CASSLGSGQEEEKLFF
CDR3nt: TGTGCCAGCAGTTTGGGGTCGGGACAGGAGGAGGAAAAACTGTTTTTT